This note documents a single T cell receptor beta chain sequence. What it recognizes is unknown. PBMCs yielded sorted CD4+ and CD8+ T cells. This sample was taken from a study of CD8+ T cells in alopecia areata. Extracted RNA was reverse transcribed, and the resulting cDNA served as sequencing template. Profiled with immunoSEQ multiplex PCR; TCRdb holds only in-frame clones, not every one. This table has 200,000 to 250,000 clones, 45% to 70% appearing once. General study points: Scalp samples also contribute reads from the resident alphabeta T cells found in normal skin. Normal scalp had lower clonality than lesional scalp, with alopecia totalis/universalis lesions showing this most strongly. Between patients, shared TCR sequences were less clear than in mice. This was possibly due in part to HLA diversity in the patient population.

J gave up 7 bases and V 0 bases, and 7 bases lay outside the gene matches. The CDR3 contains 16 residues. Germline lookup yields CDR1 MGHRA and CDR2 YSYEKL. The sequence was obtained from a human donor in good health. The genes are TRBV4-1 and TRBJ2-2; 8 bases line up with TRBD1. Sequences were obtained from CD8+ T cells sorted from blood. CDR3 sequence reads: CASSQEGQGAGGELFF. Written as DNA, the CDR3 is TGCGCCAGCAGCCAAGAGGGCCAGGGGGCTGGCGGGGAGCTGTTTTTT.